The 10 T cell receptor beta chains listed next were all sequenced from one sample in a study of beta chain features in type 1 diabetes. These TCRs' antigens remain unknown. Reverse transcribing all isolated RNA meant expressed TCRB transcripts were sequenced. Sequencing used immunoSEQ multiplex PCR; TCRdb keeps in-frame clones, though not all of them. The sample comprises 150,000 to 200,000 clones, 63% of which are singletons, and about 0.091% rests with the top ten. General observations from the study: All four CD4+ subsets of Type 1 diabetes patients contained TCRB CDR3s that were moderately but significantly shorter.

Sequencing was performed on naive CD4+ T cells from blood. These receptors came from a man under 40 with type 1 diabetes.

The chain has TRBV30 and TRBJ1-6, with 8 bases fitting TRBD1. The CDR3 length is 13 residues. The germline CDR1 and CDR2 sequences are GTSNPN and SVGIG (reference sequence). The V and J ends lost 1 base and 7 bases, in that order; junction bases with no gene match: 0. DNA of the CDR3: TGTGCCTGGAGTGGGGACAGGAATTCACCCCTCCACTTT. This translates into CAWSGDRNSPLHF.

The chain employs TRBV18 and TRBJ2-3; D ambiguous. Germline V CDR1 and CDR2: KGHSH, LQKENI. This CDR3 is 12 amino acids long. V gave up 4 bases and J gave up 6 bases, with 8 bases separating them. In DNA form, the CDR3 reads TGTGCCAGCTCACTTACTCGGGATACGCAGTATTTT. Encoded protein: CASSLTRDTQYF.

The chain employs TRBV7-9 and TRBJ2-3; 7 positions agree with TRBD1. The trim removed 4 bases at V and 2 bases at J, leaving 3 bases unmatched. CDR1 is SEHNR and CDR2 is FQNEAQ in the germline V gene (reference sequence). This CDR3 is 14 amino acids long. The CDR3 is CASSSGQSTDTQYF. As DNA, the CDR3 is TGTGCCAGCAGCTCGGGACAGTCCACAGATACGCAGTATTTT.

This clone turned up a few times. The chain joins TRBV29-1 to TRBJ2-7; D remains ambiguous. Looked up from germline, CDR1 is SQVTM and CDR2 is ANQGSEA. CDR3 length: 14 amino acids. V gave up 4 bases and J gave up 0 bases, with 13 bases separating them. The CDR3 reads CSVAPVISSYEQYF. The CDR3 DNA sequence: TGCAGCGTTGCTCCCGTCATAAGCTCCTACGAGCAGTACTTC.

The V gene is TRBV15, the J gene TRBJ2-5; D unresolved. Germline CDR1 and CDR2: LNHNV and YYDKDF (reference sequence). V gave up 5 bases and J gave up 5 bases, with 9 bases separating them. CDR3 length: 12 residues. CDR3 in DNA: TGTGCCACCAGCTTTTCGCGTGAGACCCAGTACTTC. As protein: CATSFSRETQYF.

This rearrangement joins TRBV30 to TRBJ1-1; D not resolved. Trimming shortened V by 4 bases and J by 2 bases, and 11 bases separated the two germline ends. Looked up from germline, CDR1 is GTSNPN and CDR2 is SVGIG (reference sequence). This CDR3 has 13 residues. This CDR3 is CAWTSNSNTEAFF. The CDR3 nucleotides are TGTGCCTGGACATCGAACAGCAACACTGAAGCTTTCTTT.

The chain couples TRBV5-6 to TRBJ2-1; 10 bases agree with TRBD1. Germline CDR1 and CDR2: SGHDT and YYEEEE. This CDR3 is 16 amino acids long. V shed 4 bases and J 9 bases; nucleotides not matched to a gene: 13. CDR3 in DNA: TGTGCCAGCAGCCCTCACATAGGGACAGGGGATGGTGAGCAGTTCTTC. Its protein product is CASSPHIGTGDGEQFF.

This chain links TRBV7-2 with TRBJ1-5; tentative D call: TRBD1 (5 bases). In germline, CDR1 is SGHTA, CDR2 FQGNSA. The CDR3 sequence is 15 residues long. Trimming cost V 0 bases and J 3 bases, with 9 bases left between them. The chain's CDR3 is CASSLAQQVNQPQHF. The CDR3 nucleotides are TGTGCCAGCAGCTTAGCGCAACAGGTCAATCAGCCCCAGCATTTT.

This clone was counted once. At one boundary the junction diverges from the germline segment, which might be a read error. V usage is TRBV7-7 and J usage is TRBJ2-3, with 8 bases fitting TRBD1. CDR3 length: 15 amino acids. Germline assignment: CDR1 SSHAT and CDR2 FNYEAQ (reference sequence). The CDR3 DNA reads as TGTGCTAGCAGCTTAGCATCCAGGGGGCTTGGTACGCAGTATTTT. This sequence encodes CASSLASRGLGTQYF.

V gene TRBV14 combines with J gene TRBJ2-7; no firm D call. The CDR3 is 13 amino acids. CDR1 is SGHDN, CDR2 FVKESK, per germline. Trimming removed 4 bases from V and 0 bases from J, with 7 bases in between. CDR3: CASSRRFSYEQYF. The DNA for the CDR3 is TGTGCCAGCAGCCGCAGGTTCTCCTACGAGCAGTACTTC.